Shown below are 17 T cell receptor beta chains from a single sample sequenced in a study of T cells in Graves' hyperthyroidism and ophthalmopathy. RNA transcripts were the template for amplifying TCR beta CDR3 regions. First-round RT-PCR of the TCR CDR3 relied on the HTBI primer set. TCRdb recomputed calls from the multiplex PCR reads with MiXCR, one row per CDR3 protein. Here the sample spans a few hundred thousand distinct CDR3 sequences, approximately 49% being singletons. Sequencing was performed on peripheral blood or thyroid tissue (not recorded which). These receptors were obtained from an adult woman with Graves' disease, either hyperthyroidism or ophthalmopathy (not recorded which).

There are many counts of this clonotype. The DNA of the CDR3 is TGCGCCAGCGGACTAGGCCAAGAGACCCAGTACTTC. Amino acid sequence: CASGLGQETQYF. The rearrangement uses TRBV5-1 and TRBJ2-5, with 7 bases matching TRBD2. The V gene end was trimmed by 7 bases and the J gene end by 1 base; junction bases not matched to a gene: 1. The CDR3 extends over 12 amino acids. Germline assignment: CDR1 SGHRS and CDR2 YFSETQ.

Note on this clonotype: Possible read error: a much larger clone is one base away. The genes are TRBV7-9 and TRBJ1-6; no reliable D call. The CDR3 loop spans 17 amino acids. Germline CDR1 SEHNR, CDR2 FQNEAQ (reference sequence). CDR3 residues: CAGSRRAGQRGNSPLHF. The CDR3 DNA sequence: TGTGCCGGCAGCCGTAGGGCGGGCCAGCGAGGGAATTCACCCCTCCACTTT.

V gene TRBV7-9 combines with J gene TRBJ2-2, with a possible D match to TRBD1 (6 bases). CDR1 is SEHNR, CDR2 FQNEAQ, per germline (reference sequence). The CDR3 consists of 14 residues. V was pared by 3 bases and J by 6 bases, with 11 bases between. This chain's CDR3 is CASSFGGGSGELFF. The CDR3 nucleotides are TGTGCCAGCAGCTTTGGGGGCGGGTCCGGGGAGCTGTTTTTT. Together with reference TRBV7-9 and TRBJ2-2, the CDR3 gives the full variable domain: DTGVSQNPRHKITKRGQNVTFRCDPISEHNRLYWYRQTLGQGPEFLTYFQNEAQLEKSRLLSDRFSAERPKGSFSTLEIQRTEQGDSAMYLCASSFGGGSGELFFGEGSRLTVL.

Of note for this clonotype: A junction end diverges from the germline sequence, so it may reflect a read error. The gene calls are TRBV7-9 and TRBJ1-5; D is ambiguous. The length of the CDR3 is 13 residues. Germline loops: CDR1 SEHNR, CDR2 FQNEAQ (reference sequence). The CDR3 reads CASSAQTNQPQHF. CDR3 bases: TGCGCCAGCAGCGCCCAGACGAATCAGCCCCAGCATTTT.

In its sample, this clonotype was seen many times. The gene calls are TRBV6-2 or TRBV6-3 and TRBJ1-1; D call uncertain. Deletions cut 4 bases from V and 9 bases from J, with 15 bases between. The CDR3 has 13 amino acids. Germline V CDR1 and CDR2: MNHEY, SVGEGT. In DNA form, the CDR3 reads TGTGCCAGCAGTTTCGAGGGCCGGCCAAAAGCTTTCTTT. Protein product: CASSFEGRPKAFF.

The rearrangement joins TRBV7-9 to TRBJ2-5; D call uncertain. In germline, CDR1 is SEHNR, CDR2 FQNEAQ (reference sequence). CDR3 length: 13 amino acids. V was clipped by 5 bases and J by 5 bases, with 12 bases between them. The CDR3 region has the DNA TGTGCCAGCAGCGGGCAGCGAAGCGAGACCCAGTACTTC. Its translation is CASSGQRSETQYF.

This clonotype was seen just once. V is TRBV5-1 and J is TRBJ2-7; 8 bases align to TRBD1. Trimming cost V 0 bases and J 2 bases; bases outside gene matches: 4. The length of the CDR3 is 15 residues. The germline V gene has CDR1 SGHRS and CDR2 YFSETQ. CDR3 sequence reads: CASSLGTGGTYEQYF. The DNA for the CDR3 is TGCGCCAGCAGCTTGGGCACAGGGGGGACCTACGAGCAGTACTTC.

This clonotype was counted ten times or more. The chain employs TRBV12-3 or TRBV12-4 and TRBJ1-2; D gene ambiguous. V was clipped by 2 bases and J by 3 bases, with 10 bases between them. The CDR3 has 14 residues. The CDR3 loop reads CASSLRGGDYGYTF. The DNA for the CDR3 is TGTGCCAGCAGTTTACGGGGTGGTGACTATGGCTACACCTTC.

V is TRBV29-1 and J is TRBJ2-7; D perhaps matches TRBD1 (6 bases). The germline V gene has CDR1 SQVTM and CDR2 ANQGSEA. This CDR3 is 14 amino acids long. The ends were cut back, 5 bases at V and 4 bases at J, with 18 bases in the middle. In DNA, the CDR3 is TGCAGCGTTAGTGAAGGGGGAACAGTGTACGAGCAGTACTTC. The encoded protein is CSVSEGGTVYEQYF.

The gene calls are TRBV5-1 and TRBJ2-7; 8 positions match TRBD1. The CDR3 is 13 amino acids. Per germline, CDR1 SGHRS and CDR2 YFSETQ. V was pared by 7 bases and J by 2 bases, with 5 bases of the junction left unmatched. The CDR3 DNA reads as TGCGCCAGCGGACAGGGCCCTACCTACGAGCAGTACTTC. It translates to CASGQGPTYEQYF.

The chain recombines TRBV19 with TRBJ1-3; D may be TRBD1 (6 bases). The CDR3 extends over 13 amino acids. Trimming pared 4 bases from V and 9 bases from J, leaving 13 bases between. CDR1 is LNHDA, CDR2 SQIVND, per germline (reference sequence). In nucleotides, the CDR3 is TGTGCCAGTAGTACTTCAGGGGATGGCACCATATATTTT. Its protein is CASSTSGDGTIYF.

This clonotype was seen at least ten times. V gene TRBV19 combines with J gene TRBJ1-2; tentatively, D is TRBD1 (5 bases). The V end lost 3 bases, the J end lost 2 bases, and 16 bases lay between the germline ends. In germline, CDR1 is LNHDA, CDR2 SQIVND (reference sequence). The CDR3 runs 16 residues. CDR3 loop: CASSIRTPRVNYGYTF. The CDR3 nucleotides are TGTGCCAGTAGTATTAGGACGCCCAGGGTGAACTATGGCTACACCTTC.

The chain carries TRBV2 and TRBJ2-1; tentative D call: TRBD2 (6 bases). CDR3 size: 15 residues. CDR1 SNHLY and CDR2 FYNNEI come from the germline V gene. Trimming left V 6 bases short and J 8 bases short, with 20 bases between. The CDR3 sequence: CASRISSSANDEQFF. The CDR3 DNA sequence: TGTGCCAGCAGAATTTCGTCTAGCGCCAACGATGAGCAGTTCTTC.

The sample holds one count of this clonotype. This may come from a read error, since a much larger clone is one base off. The chain has TRBV12-3 or TRBV12-4 and TRBJ1-1, with D unclear. Trimming left V 7 bases short and J 3 bases short, with 12 bases between. The CDR3 is 13 residues long. As DNA, the CDR3 is TGTGCCAGCACCTCCCTCGGGTACACTGAAGCTTTCTTT. Protein sequence: CASTSLGYTEAFF.

This clonotype was seen ten or more times. The chain recombines TRBV7-2 with TRBJ1-6; D is unclear. CDR1 and CDR2 (germline): SGHTA, FQGNSA. CDR3 size: 17 residues. V shed 5 bases and J shed 0 bases, with 14 bases lying between them. This CDR3 is CASSPLETSSYNSPLHF. The CDR3 nucleotides read TGTGCCAGCAGCCCTCTTGAAACGAGCTCCTATAATTCACCCCTCCACTTT. Full variable domain (rest looked up from reference TRBV7-2 and TRBJ1-6): GAGVSQSPSNKVTEKGKDVELRCDPISGHTALYWYRQSLGQGLEFLIYFQGNSAPDKSGLPSDRFSAERTGGSVSTLTIQRTQQEDSAVYLCASSPLETSSYNSPLHFGNGTRLTVT.

This clonotype has a handful of counts. The chain carries TRBV28 and TRBJ1-2; D ambiguous. The CDR3 consists of 11 residues. Germline-derived CDR1 and CDR2 are MDHEN and SYDVKM. The germline V and J ends were trimmed by 8 bases and 4 bases, with 8 bases remaining between them. DNA of the CDR3: TGTGCCAGCGGGTACCGCTATGGCTACACCTTC. It yields the protein CASGYRYGYTF.

This chain connects TRBV19 to TRBJ1-2, with TRBD1 identical over 7 bases. Germline values: CDR1 LNHDA, CDR2 SQIVND (reference sequence). CDR3 length: 14 residues. Germline trimming cut 6 bases from V and 4 bases from J; bases unmatched to any gene: 8. This CDR3 is CASRETGVFYGYTF. CDR3 nucleotide sequence: TGTGCCAGTAGGGAAACAGGGGTCTTCTATGGCTACACCTTC.